The 7 T cell receptor beta chains below all came from one sample that was sequenced in a study of CD8 T cells in Susac syndrome. With random hexamers, reverse transcription was performed on about 0.45 to 1 ug of RNA. TCRdb processed the immunoSEQ multiplex PCR reads anew with MiXCR; each CDR3 protein has one entry. The sample yields around 200,000 distinct CDR3 sequences, 95% seen once. The sample consisted of CD4+ T cells from PBMCs. The receptor set was obtained from a human donor with multiple sclerosis.

This chain uses TRBV12-3 or TRBV12-4 with TRBJ2-1; TRBD1 agrees at 7 bases. J lost 5 bases, V lost 3 bases, and 4 bases had no gene match. CDR3 size: 14 residues. The CDR3 region has the DNA TGTGCCAGCAGTTTGGAGGACAGGAACAATGAGCAGTTCTTC. Protein: CASSLEDRNNEQFF.

This chain links TRBV7-2 with TRBJ2-1; TRBD2 agrees at 7 bases. The CDR3 loop spans 14 amino acids. The germline V gene encodes CDR1 SGHTA and CDR2 FQGNSA. Germline trimming cut 7 bases from V and 7 bases from J; bases unmatched to any gene: 10. The CDR3 here is CASTKREGSNEQFF. DNA of the CDR3: TGTGCCAGCACCAAGAGGGAGGGCTCAAATGAGCAGTTCTTC.

The chain combines TRBV29-1 with TRBJ2-5; D may correspond to TRBD1 or TRBD2 (6 bases each). Trimming shortened V by 2 bases and J by 7 bases, and 11 bases separated the two germline ends. CDR1 SQVTM and CDR2 ANQGSEA come from the germline V gene. This CDR3 comprises 12 residues. CDR3 nucleotides: TGCAGCGTTGAAAGGGGGGCCGGGACCCAGTACTTC. Its protein product is CSVERGAGTQYF.

This rearrangement joins TRBV18 to TRBJ2-7; D gene unclear. Germline lookup yields CDR1 KGHSH and CDR2 LQKENI. V was trimmed by 3 bases and J by 3 bases, leaving 9 bases between them. The CDR3 runs 13 residues. CDR3 sequence: CASSPNTNYEQYF. CDR3 DNA: TGTGCCAGCTCACCGAACACAAACTACGAGCAGTACTTC. The full variable domain, rest sourced from reference TRBV18 and TRBJ2-7, is NAGVMQNPRHLVRRRGQEARLRCSPMKGHSHVYWYRQLPEEGLKFMVYLQKENIIDESGMPKERFSAEFPKEGPSILRIQQVVRGDSAAYFCASSPNTNYEQYFGPGTRLTVT.

The rearrangement links TRBV18 to TRBJ1-1; D possibly corresponds to TRBD1 (5 bases). Germline CDR1 KGHSH, CDR2 LQKENI. The CDR3 loop spans 14 amino acids. Trimming pared 3 bases from V and 4 bases from J, leaving 12 bases between. Here the CDR3 reads CASSPSEQGTEAFF. The CDR3 DNA follows: TGTGCCAGCTCACCTTCTGAGCAGGGCACTGAAGCTTTCTTT.

CDR3 sequence reads: CAWRGSKDEQYF. The CDR3 DNA sequence: TGTGCCTGGAGGGGGAGCAAGGACGAGCAGTACTTC. The V and J genes are TRBV30 and TRBJ2-7; possible D gene TRBD2, 5 bases. The length of the CDR3 is 12 residues. The V and J ends lost 3 bases and 5 bases respectively, with 11 bases between them. Germline CDR1 reads GTSNPN; CDR2 reads SVGIG (reference sequence).

The table lists this clonotype with a count of one. The rearrangement links TRBV7-9 to TRBJ2-3; TRBD2 agrees at 8 bases. Germline trimming cut 3 bases from V and 4 bases from J; bases unmatched to any gene: 3. Germline V lookup: CDR1 SEHNR, CDR2 FQNEAQ (reference sequence). The CDR3 is 14 residues long. The CDR3 protein is CASSLRGAADTQYF. The CDR3 region has the DNA TGTGCCAGCAGCTTGCGGGGGGCGGCAGATACGCAGTATTTT.